These 32 T cell receptor beta chains were all obtained from the same sample, sequenced in a study of human T cells and chemical hapten exposure. The time point: patch test 3, about 24 weeks after DPC sensitization. Stated treatment: therapeutic diphenylcyclopropenone sensitization with weekly scalp DPC. TCRdb re-derived calls from the RACE reads in MiXCR, one entry per CDR3 protein. Here the sample spans about 90,000 distinct CDR3 sequences, about a tenth being singletons. This sample comprised whole blood, obtained in connection with sensitization to the hapten diphenylcyclopropenone (DPC). These TCRs come from a woman aged 25 to 39 with alopecia areata. Some clones in this sample may be carry-over from other donors' samples.

In this sample, this clonotype turned up many times. The chain is built from TRBV14 and TRBJ2-6, with D unclear. There are 13 residues in the CDR3. Germline V lookup: CDR1 SGHDN, CDR2 FVKESK. Trimming cost V 4 bases and J 1 base, with 2 bases left between them. CDR3 bases: TGTGCCAGCAGCCGATCTGGGGCCAACGTCCTGACTTTC. Protein sequence: CASSRSGANVLTF.

This clonotype showed up many times. This chain joins TRBV3-1 and TRBJ2-1; D is perhaps TRBD1 (6 bases). CDR1 is LGHDT, CDR2 YNNKEL, per germline (reference sequence). This CDR3 region has 15 residues. With 0 bases removed from V and 2 bases from J, the gap between germline ends came to 8 bases. CDR3 residues: CASSQDRGTYNEQFF. The CDR3 DNA reads TGTGCCAGCAGCCAAGACAGGGGAACCTACAATGAGCAGTTCTTC.

This clonotype was recorded many times. This chain connects TRBV28 to TRBJ2-7; 7 positions match TRBD1. CDR3 length: 13 amino acids. With 6 bases clipped from V and 3 bases from J, the junction kept 5 bases outside the gene matches. Per the germline V gene, CDR1 is MDHEN and CDR2 is SYDVKM. This CDR3 reads CASSYGQDYEQYV. CDR3 sequence (DNA): TGTGCCAGCAGCTATGGACAGGACTACGAGCAGTACGTC.

This clonotype showed up many times. The DNA for the CDR3 is TGTGCCAGCAGTGACAATCCACTAAGCTCCTACAATGAGCAGTTCTTC. Protein product: CASSDNPLSSYNEQFF. The rearrangement links TRBV2 to TRBJ2-1; D gene uncertain. The CDR3 runs to 16 residues. The germline CDR1 and CDR2 sequences are SNHLY and FYNNEI. The ends were cut back, 3 bases at V and 0 bases at J, with 12 bases in the middle.

The chain joins TRBV18 to TRBJ1-1, with 8 bases matching TRBD1. The CDR3 is 18 amino acids. Germline V gene sequence: CDR1 KGHSH, CDR2 LQKENI. The junction had 13 bases not matched to a gene; V was cut back by 1 base and J by 3 bases. The chain's CDR3 is CASSPRPLTGVADTEAFF. The CDR3 DNA follows: TGTGCCAGCTCACCACGTCCATTGACAGGGGTGGCAGACACTGAAGCTTTCTTT.

The sample holds a few counts of this clonotype. V and J are TRBV18 and TRBJ1-1, with 9 bases matching TRBD1. Germline CDR1 and CDR2: KGHSH and LQKENI. With V trimmed by 5 bases and J by 1 base, 8 bases remained unmatched. The CDR3 length is 16 residues. The CDR3 loop reads CASSSSGQGSNTEAFF. The CDR3 coding sequence is TGTGCCAGCTCATCCTCGGGACAGGGTTCGAACACTGAAGCTTTCTTT.

This clonotype was counted a few times. This rearrangement joins TRBV9 to TRBJ2-1; TRBD2 is a possible D gene (5 bases). The V end was cut by 0 bases, the J end by 2 bases, with 9 bases between. Germline V gene lookup returns CDR1 SGDLS and CDR2 YYNGEE. The CDR3 has 15 residues. The CDR3 loop reads CASSVGASTYNEQFF. CDR3 nucleotide sequence: TGTGCCAGCAGCGTAGGGGCTAGCACCTACAATGAGCAGTTCTTC.

On this clonotype: At one end, the junction sequence differs from germline, possibly due to a read error. The V call is TRBV28, the J call TRBJ2-3; TRBD1 aligns across 8 bases. This CDR3 region has 14 residues. Germline CDR1 reads MDHEN; CDR2 reads SYDVKM. CDR3 DNA sequence: TGTGCCAGCAGTACCCCCGGACAGGGTACAGCCCAGAATTTT. Translating it yields CASSTPGQGTAQNF.

This clonotype has a handful of counts. The chain recombines TRBV28 with TRBJ1-6, with TRBD1 as a possible D gene (6 bases). Per germline, CDR1 MDHEN and CDR2 SYDVKM. The CDR3 has 16 amino acids. Trimming took 5 bases from V and 0 from J, leaving 11 bases between them. The CDR3 is CASSPGGRSYNSPLHF. The CDR3, as DNA: TGTGCCAGCAGTCCGGGGGGGCGCTCCTATAATTCACCCCTCCACTTT. Supplemented by reference TRBV28 and TRBJ1-6, the full variable domain reads DVKVTQSSRYLVKRTGEKVFLECVQDMDHENMFWYRQDPGLGLRLIYFSYDVKMKEKGDIPEGYSVSREKKERFSLILESASTNQTSMYLCASSPGGRSYNSPLHFGNGTRLTVT.

This clonotype was counted ten times or more. The chain uses TRBV18 and TRBJ2-7; D gene uncertain. V lost 3 bases, J lost 0 bases, and 9 bases lay in between. Per the germline V gene, CDR1 is KGHSH and CDR2 is LQKENI. This CDR3 is 14 amino acids long. As DNA, the CDR3 is TGTGCCAGCTCACCTGTAAATTCCTCCTACGAGCAGTACGTC. This codes for CASSPVNSSYEQYV.

The sample holds many counts of this clonotype. The V and J genes are TRBV29-1 and TRBJ2-1, with 9 bases identical to TRBD2. From germline, CDR1 is SQVTM and CDR2 ANQGSEA. V dropped 7 bases and J dropped 2; count of bases not matched to a gene: 15. The CDR3 length is 17 residues. In nucleotides, the CDR3 is TGCAGCGCCCGGGGGCGGTCTAGCGGGATTACCTACAATGAGCAGTTCTTC. Protein product: CSARGRSSGITYNEQFF.

At least ten counts were recorded for this clonotype. V gene TRBV7-8 combines with J gene TRBJ2-7, with 9 bases aligning to TRBD1. The CDR3 totals 16 residues. Looked up from germline, CDR1 is SGHVS and CDR2 is FQNEAQ. After removal of 3 bases from V and 7 bases from J, the junction contained 13 bases not matched to a gene. CDR3 sequence: CASSLNTGTGMWEQYF. The CDR3 nucleotides are TGTGCCAGCAGCTTGAATACCGGGACAGGGATGTGGGAGCAGTACTTC.

V gene TRBV6-5 combines with J gene TRBJ1-1; D is ambiguous. From germline, CDR1 is MNHEY and CDR2 SVGAGI. This CDR3 contains 14 residues. Trimming removed 0 bases at V and 4 bases at J, with 9 bases between. DNA of the CDR3: TGTGCCAGCAGTTACTCGTCGGGGAGCACTGAAGCTTTCTTT. It specifies CASSYSSGSTEAFF.

The V call is TRBV11-3, the J call TRBJ2-4; D perhaps matches TRBD2 (6 bases). The CDR3 is 13 amino acids. Germline V gene sequence: CDR1 SGHNT, CDR2 YENEEA. The V end was cut by 5 bases, the J end by 7 bases, with 12 bases between. The CDR3 protein is CASSATRGNIQYF. CDR3 bases: TGTGCCAGCAGCGCCACGCGGGGTAACATTCAGTACTTC.

In this sample, this clonotype turned up many times. This chain connects TRBV29-1 to TRBJ2-3, with 13 bases fitting TRBD2. Losses at the gene ends were 0 bases for V and 1 base for J; bases not matched to a gene: 7. The CDR3 extends over 18 amino acids. CDR1 and CDR2 (germline): SQVTM, ANQGSEA. CDR3 residues: CSVEDPSGTSGGTDTQYF. CDR3 nucleotides: TGCAGCGTTGAAGATCCATCCGGGACTAGCGGGGGCACAGATACGCAGTATTTT.

This clonotype was recorded many times. The chain links TRBV10-2 to TRBJ2-1; 9 bases are shared with TRBD1. V gave up 2 bases and J gave up 5 bases; unmatched junction bases: 4. Germline V lookup: CDR1 WSHSY, CDR2 SAAADI. The CDR3 is 15 residues long. DNA for the CDR3: TGCGCCAGCAGTGAGACAGGGGGCGCGAACAATGAGCAGTTCTTC. Translating it yields CASSETGGANNEQFF.

The sample holds a few counts of this clonotype. The V call is TRBV5-1, the J call TRBJ2-1; D is undetermined. Trimming pared 4 bases from V and 3 bases from J, leaving 11 bases between. In germline, CDR1 is SGHRS, CDR2 YFSETQ. This CDR3 has 14 amino acids. The DNA for the CDR3 is TGCGCCAGCAGCCCTCGGGCGGACTACAATGAGCAGTTCTTC. It codes for CASSPRADYNEQFF.

This clonotype showed up many times. The chain is built from TRBV2 and TRBJ1-4, with D possibly being TRBD1 (6 bases). The CDR3 has 13 residues. Trimming stripped 7 bases from V and 7 bases from J, with 13 bases between. The germline gives CDR1 SNHLY, CDR2 FYNNEI. The CDR3 here is CASNNRVSEKLFF. The CDR3, as DNA: TGTGCCAGCAACAACAGGGTTTCTGAAAAACTGTTTTTT.

Ten or more counts support this clonotype. J is TRBJ1-1 and V is TRBV3-1; D may be TRBD1 (6 bases). The CDR3 spans 16 residues. CDR1 and CDR2 (germline): LGHDT, YNNKEL (reference sequence). V was shortened by 4 bases and J by 5 bases, with 20 bases between the two germline ends. The CDR3 nucleotides read TGTGCCAGCAGCCCGCCGGGACAACCCAGTCTTACTGAAGCTTTCTTT. This translates into CASSPPGQPSLTEAFF.

This clonotype has at least ten counts. The gene calls are TRBV2 and TRBJ2-3; 7 bases agree with TRBD2. J gave up 0 bases and V 6 bases, and 6 bases lay outside the gene matches. The CDR3 is made up of 15 amino acids. Germline CDR1 SNHLY, CDR2 FYNNEI. CDR3 nucleotide sequence: TGTGCCAGCAGGGGAGGGCAGTCGAGCACAGATACGCAGTATTTT. The encoded protein is CASRGGQSSTDTQYF.

J is TRBJ2-1 and V is TRBV7-2; 8 bases agree with TRBD1. With 3 bases clipped from V and 7 bases from J, the junction kept 5 bases outside the gene matches. Germline V gene data show CDR1 as SGHTA and CDR2 as FQGNSA. The length of the CDR3 is 14 residues. CDR3 nucleotide sequence: TGTGCCAGCAGCTTTTCGGACAGGGAGAATGAGCAGTTCTTC. It encodes CASSFSDRENEQFF.

This chain connects TRBV20-1 to TRBJ1-1, with D possibly being TRBD1 (5 bases). The CDR3 runs 14 residues. CDR1 and CDR2 (germline): DFQATT, SNEGSKA (reference sequence). With 4 bases removed from V and 4 bases from J, the gap between germline ends came to 16 bases. CDR3 sequence reads: CSAKNRLWGTEAFF. CDR3 in DNA: TGCAGTGCTAAAAACAGGTTATGGGGCACTGAAGCTTTCTTT.

This clonotype has more than one count but fewer than ten. CDR3 sequence: CASSLGQGGYYEQYF. CDR3 coding DNA: TGTGCCAGCAGTTTAGGACAGGGAGGGTACTACGAGCAGTACTTC. V is TRBV28 and J is TRBJ2-7, with a tentative D call TRBD1 (8 bases). The germline CDR1 and CDR2 sequences are MDHEN and SYDVKM. Deletions cut 2 bases from V and 3 bases from J, with 14 bases between. This CDR3 region has 15 residues.

This clonotype was counted at least ten times. CDR3 region: CASSRRNTEAFF. DNA for the CDR3: TGTGCCAGCAGCCGAAGAAATACTGAAGCTTTCTTT. This sequence joins TRBV5-5 and TRBJ1-1; D gene uncertain. This CDR3 contains 12 residues. Per the germline V gene, CDR1 is SGHKS and CDR2 is YYEKEE (reference sequence). The V gene lost 4 bases and the J gene lost 5 bases, with 9 bases spanning the gap.

This sequence joins TRBV11-2 and TRBJ1-3, with a tentative D call TRBD1 (5 bases). From germline, CDR1 is SGHAT and CDR2 FQNNGV. Trimming took off 1 base at V and 6 bases at J, with 13 bases between the two ends. The CDR3 loop spans 15 amino acids. This CDR3 is CASSLGRGDENTIYF. Here the CDR3 DNA reads TGTGCCAGCAGCTTAGGAAGGGGTGATGAAAACACCATATATTTT. Based on the CDR3 plus reference TRBV11-2 and TRBJ1-3, the full variable domain is EAGVAQSPRYKIIEKRQSVAFWCNPISGHATLYWYQQILGQGPKLLIQFQNNGVVDDSQLPKDRFSAERLKGVDSTLKIQPAKLEDSAVYLCASSLGRGDENTIYFGEGSWLTVV.

This clonotype showed up just a few times. The genes are TRBV7-9 and TRBJ2-5; D is unresolved. Germline CDR1 is SEHNR and CDR2 is FQNEAQ (reference sequence). Trimming removed 3 bases at V and 2 bases at J, with 7 bases between. CDR3 size: 13 residues. This CDR3 reads CASSLGSQETQYF. CDR3 sequence (DNA): TGTGCCAGCAGCTTGGGTAGTCAAGAGACCCAGTACTTC.

This clonotype was detected many times. This chain links TRBV12-3 or TRBV12-4 with TRBJ1-5; D is ambiguous. The CDR3 contains 15 residues. Trimming left V 5 bases short and J 2 bases short, with 13 bases between. The CDR3 bases are TGTGCCAGCAGTCCCGGACTCTTGGGCAATCAGCCCCAGCATTTT. Amino acids: CASSPGLLGNQPQHF.

This clonotype was seen only a few times. The chain has TRBV20-1 and TRBJ1-4; 7 bases match TRBD1. V lost 5 bases and J lost 4; bases outside the gene matches: 7. CDR3 length: 14 amino acids. Germline V CDR1 and CDR2: DFQATT, SNEGSKA (reference sequence). The CDR3 loop reads CSARYDRDNEKLFF. The CDR3 DNA follows: TGCAGTGCTCGGTACGACAGGGATAATGAAAAACTGTTTTTT.

This clonotype was seen many times. This rearrangement joins TRBV2 to TRBJ2-3; the match to TRBD1 covers 8 bases. The CDR3 sequence is 14 residues long. The V gene end was trimmed by 4 bases and the J gene end by 4 bases; junction bases not matched to a gene: 4. Germline lookup yields CDR1 SNHLY and CDR2 FYNNEI. CDR3 coding DNA: TGTGCCAGCAGTGCTACAGGGGGATCAGATACGCAGTATTTT. The encoded protein is CASSATGGSDTQYF. The full variable domain, with the rest looked up from reference TRBV2 and TRBJ2-3, is EPEVTQTPSHQVTQMGQEVILRCVPISNHLYFYWYRQILGQKVEFLVSFYNNEISEKSEIFDDQFSVERPDGSNFTLKIRSTKLEDSAMYFCASSATGGSDTQYFGPGTRLTVL.

This clonotype was counted only a few times. The rearrangement links TRBV7-2 to TRBJ2-3; D remains unclear. V was cut by 5 bases and J by 0 bases, with 9 bases left in between. The V gene's germline CDR1 is SGHTA and CDR2 FQGNSA. The CDR3 runs 14 residues. In nucleotides, the CDR3 is TGTGCCAGCAGCCCCTACCAGAGCACAGATACGCAGTATTTT. It encodes CASSPYQSTDTQYF. The full variable domain, with the rest looked up from reference TRBV7-2 and TRBJ2-3, is GAGVSQSPSNKVTEKGKDVELRCDPISGHTALYWYRQSLGQGLEFLIYFQGNSAPDKSGLPSDRFSAERTGGSVSTLTIQRTQQEDSAVYLCASSPYQSTDTQYFGPGTRLTVL.

This clonotype was found many times. The chain has TRBV2 and TRBJ2-5; D unclear. The ends were cut back, 10 bases at V and 1 base at J, with 10 bases in the middle. The germline V gene encodes CDR1 SNHLY and CDR2 FYNNEI. The CDR3 is 12 amino acids. CDR3 bases: TGTGCCAAAAGGACGCCCCAAGAGACCCAGTACTTC. Translating gives CAKRTPQETQYF.

This clonotype occurred a few times. This chain joins TRBV28 and TRBJ1-1; D possibly corresponds to TRBD1 (5 bases). The CDR3 consists of 10 residues. Germline V gene data show CDR1 as MDHEN and CDR2 as SYDVKM. CDR3 sequence: CGTRGFEAFF. The CDR3, as DNA: TGTGGCACGCGGGGGTTCGAAGCTTTCTTT.